The 8 T cell receptor beta chains listed next were all sequenced from one sample in a study of graft-versus-host responses after intestinal transplantation. TCRdb's copy holds only in-frame clones and misses some; the assay was immunoSEQ multiplex PCR. The sample lists 50,000 to 75,000 clones, more than 90% occurring once. The antigens for these receptors are not known. The specimen comprised unstimulated CD8+ T cells sorted from spleen or lymph node cells, sampled before transplant. The receptors were sampled from a human donor who was the organ donor for an intestinal transplant.

The chain is built from TRBV13 and TRBJ2-3; TRBD2 aligns across 9 bases. Germline V lookup: CDR1 PRHDT, CDR2 FYEKMQ (reference sequence). The CDR3 covers 16 residues. V was clipped by 5 bases and J by 3 bases; unmatched bases: 9. The CDR3 DNA follows: TGTGCCAGCAGCCACCCCGGAAGCGGGAGGACAGATACGCAGTATTTT. Amino acids: CASSHPGSGRTDTQYF.

The chain joins TRBV7-2 to TRBJ2-7; TRBD1 is a possible D gene (5 bases). Per the germline V gene, CDR1 is SGHTA and CDR2 is FQGNSA. The CDR3 loop spans 14 amino acids. Trimming pared 0 bases from V and 6 bases from J, leaving 12 bases between. The CDR3 spells CASSLALRAGEQYF. CDR3 nucleotides: TGTGCCAGCAGCTTAGCCCTCAGGGCTGGCGAGCAGTACTTC. The variable domain in full, with the rest retrieved from reference TRBV7-2 and TRBJ2-7, is GAGVSQSPSNKVTEKGKDVELRCDPISGHTALYWYRQSLGQGLEFLIYFQGNSAPDKSGLPSDRFSAERTGGSVSTLTIQRTQQEDSAVYLCASSLALRAGEQYFGPGTRLTVT.

The CDR3 bases are TGTGCCAGCAGCCCTCATTTCGGAGGCAATCAGCCCCAGCATTTT. Translated, it gives CASSPHFGGNQPQHF. The chain couples TRBV11-1 to TRBJ1-5, with unresolved D. Germline CDR1 reads SGHAT; CDR2 reads FQDESV (reference sequence). This CDR3 region has 15 residues. Trimming shortened V by 5 bases and J by 2 bases, and 13 bases separated the two germline ends.

The chain is built from TRBV28 and TRBJ2-7; 12 bases agree with TRBD1. Trimming at V came to 6 bases and at J to 4 bases, leaving 10 bases not matched to a gene. Germline CDR1 and CDR2: MDHEN and SYDVKM. CDR3 length: 16 amino acids. The CDR3 DNA follows: TGTGCCAGCAGCCGGATCCCGGGACAGGGGGCATACGAGCAGTACTTC. Encoded protein: CASSRIPGQGAYEQYF.

The rearrangement links TRBV27 to TRBJ2-3; a possible D gene is TRBD2 (6 bases). Germline CDR1 MNHEY, CDR2 SMNVEV (reference sequence). The CDR3 has 18 residues. V was pared by 4 bases and J by 2 bases, with 22 bases between. CDR3 nucleotide sequence: TGTGCCAGCAGTTACTATCCCGGGATGGGACTTAACACAGATACGCAGTATTTT. Its protein product is CASSYYPGMGLNTDTQYF.

This clone has just one count. V is TRBV29-1 and J is TRBJ2-1; 13 bases align to TRBD2. The V segment lost 1 base and the J segment 7 bases; nucleotides outside the gene matches: 4. Germline CDR1 and CDR2: SQVTM and ANQGSEA. There are 15 residues in the CDR3. The CDR3 coding sequence is TGCAGCGTTGAAGGTCTACTAGCGGGAGGGAATGAGCAGTTCTTC. Encoded protein: CSVEGLLAGGNEQFF.

The chain carries TRBV9 and TRBJ1-1; no firm D call. V shed 1 base and J shed 0 bases, with 13 bases lying between them. Germline loops: CDR1 SGDLS, CDR2 YYNGEE. CDR3 size: 16 residues. The CDR3 sequence is CASSVSGSVMNTEAFF. In DNA form, the CDR3 reads TGTGCCAGCAGCGTATCCGGGAGCGTTATGAACACTGAAGCTTTCTTT.

The V gene is TRBV9, the J gene TRBJ2-5; maybe TRBD2 (6 bases). The CDR3 length is 13 residues. CDR1 is SGDLS, CDR2 YYNGEE, per germline. V gave up 0 bases and J gave up 7 bases, with 10 bases separating them. The CDR3 DNA follows: TGTGCCAGCAGCGTAGCGGGAGTCGGGACCCAGTACTTC. Amino acids: CASSVAGVGTQYF. Using reference TRBV9 and TRBJ2-5 for the parts outside the CDR3, the full variable domain is DSGVTQTPKHLITATGQRVTLRCSPRSGDLSVYWYQQSLDQGLQFLIQYYNGEERAKGNILERFSAQQFPDLHSELNLSSLELGDSALYFCASSVAGVGTQYFGPGTRLLVL.